The present T cell receptor beta chain was sequenced within a study of CD4 T cells in relation to SARS-CoV-2 and coronaviruses (dated by TCRdb to 2020 to 2023). Broadly, across the study: Using patient-derived lymphoblastoid cell lines, the shared crossreactive spike epitopes were mapped to their HLA restriction. The Adaptive Biotechnologies TCR-sequencing kit was used to sequence samples from a few pre-COVID donors and the naive versus memory experiments, whereas other data were Illumina-based. Expansion assays from other donors in the study were sequenced with a different, Illumina-based TCR-beta assay. At the level of individual TCR clonotypes, the study measured memory CD4+ T cell crossreactivity between SARS-CoV-2 spike protein and common cold coronavirus spike proteins.

A remark on this clone: It has no known antigen specificity. There are no base qualities to consult, and no much larger clone falls within one base.

CD4+ T cells from unexposed donors were collected before the COVID-19 pandemic (2011-2018). Naive and memory CD4+ T cells were separated from cryopreserved PBMCs by CD4 enrichment followed by EasySep naive CD4+ T cell enrichment. The leukapheresis product for the unexposed donors was obtained through commercial purchase. PBMCs were isolated from leukapheresis product or whole blood by Ficoll-Paque PLUS gradient centrifugation. PBMCs were either cryopreserved at -140 degrees C or used fresh in the expansion assay. The QIAamp Micro DNA Kit was used to extract genomic DNA from the CD4+ T cells. General conclusions and limits of the study: Pre-pandemic and post-infection samples were not both contributed by any donor, so tracing of the source of pre-existing responses was limited. Crossreactive clones showed significantly weaker SARS-CoV-2-driven expansion than monoreactive clones, consistent with antigenic imprinting. The study was constrained by small numbers of patients and of tested TCRs. Memory CD4+ clonotypes crossrecognizing SARS-CoV-2 and at least one common cold coronavirus spike were found in 50% to 80% of donors. Crossreactivity analysis centred on spike protein, so crossreactivity against other viral proteins was not assessed. Sequencing naive versus memory cells indicated that the assay picks up memory recall responses, not primary responses primed during culture.

Uncultured naive and memory CD4+ T cell DNA received deep-resolution immunoSEQ TCR-beta sequencing. The paper's data handling went like this. During preprocessing, nonproductive sequences were removed, along with CDR3s that did not begin with C, did not end with F or W, or were shorter than 7 amino acids. Cultured and uncultured naive and memory CD4+ repertoires were searched for previously identified spike- and CEF-reactive CDR3s. Pairwise Levenshtein distance, computed with the stringdist R package after three terminal residues were trimmed from each end, was used as the measure of CDR3 homology. Sourced from immuneACCESS, this table was stored by TCRdb with only in-frame sequences that have V and J called. A share of the clones is absent; for the studies checked, an unresolved V gene accounts for under half, and the remainder has no known explanation. V, J and clone size are taken as reported in that table, and D and trimming were inferred from the DNA itself. A total of roughly 71,000 clones appear in this sample, about nine tenths of them only once. The top ten hold more than 1.5% of the sample.

At the junction V is shortened by 3 bases and J by 3 bases, with 11 bases in between. Reading from cysteine to phenylalanine, the CDR3 counts 14 amino acids. Solely the CDR3 DNA is kept, with 42 bases framed from the first base. CDR1 and CDR2 are drawn from the germline V gene: KGHSH, LQKENI. Sequenced sample: memory CD4+ T cells from PBMCs. The label giving this sample's cell subset or site can be read as: memory (non-naive) CD4+ T cells. Here the chain combines TRBV18 and TRBJ1-1; the D segment could be TRBD1, given 6 matching bases. This clonotype originated in a human donor in good health. The bases are TGTGCCAGCTCACCGGGGGGCGGGGACACTGAAGCTTTCTTT. It encodes CASSPGGGDTEAFF.